This T cell receptor beta chain was captured in a study of blood T cell repertoires in COVID-19 (dated by TCRdb to the early 2020s). Regarding the complete study: Samples from collaborators originated in the United States, Italy and Spain and spanned both the acute and convalescent phases of COVID-19. The material from the prospective study consisted of cDNA or gDNA derived from T cells, B-cell-depleted T cells, or PBMCs. The dataset comprised deeply sampled blood TCRbeta repertoires from subjects exposed to, actively infected with, or recovered from COVID-19. The repertoires were released in a freely available public database meant as a resource for research on the immune response to SARS-CoV-2. Samples came from the ongoing ImmuneRACE study (first 160 participants) plus 1,254 subjects from 6 global collaborators. Sample metadata almost always included a de-identified subject ID, COVID-19 status, age in years and sex. Where available, HLA class I and class II types were taken from metadata supplied by the sample provider and were not determined by assay-based typing. Overall results and qualifications from the work: Clinical and demographic metadata were provided uncurated, with the amount varying by source and participant.

Each collaborating institution followed its own protocols to collect whole blood in K2EDTA tubes. Collaborator samples were shipped for TCRbeta analysis as frozen whole blood, isolated PBMCs, or DNA extracted from either sample type. TCRbeta CDR3 regions were amplified from genomic DNA by means of the immunoSEQ Assay, a bias-controlled multiplex PCR. As for the authors' bioinformatics: Within the assay, amplification of reference gene primers was used to estimate how many nucleated cells each sample contained. To quantify the absolute abundance of each unique TCRbeta CDR3 rearrangement, sequence reads were collapsed and filtered. Productive Simpson clonality was computed per sample as the square root of Simpson's diversity index over productive rearrangements. Entries here come from immuneACCESS through TCRdb and include only in-frame sequences with V and J called. Some clones fail to appear in such tables; in the studies checked, an unresolved V gene covers under half of the shortfall, and the cause of the remainder is unknown. That table supplies the V and J calls and clone size; D and trimming were determined from the DNA. Recorded for this sample are approximately 110,000 clones; 75% to 85% of them occurred a single time. The ten top clones hold roughly 8.2% of the sample.

Details on this clone: No cognate antigen has been identified for it. The sample holds no much larger clone one base away, and base qualities are not on file.

This TCR derives from a woman older than 75 with active or convalescent COVID-19. Sequencing input: peripheral blood.

The encoded CDR3 is CASSTGGISNQPQHF. The DNA sequence is TGTGCCAGCAGCACAGGGGGCATTAGCAATCAGCCCCAGCATTTT. The sequence links TRBV28 to TRBJ1-5; TRBD1 fits 9 bases in the junction. The germline V gene provides CDR1 MDHEN and CDR2 SYDVKM. Reading from cysteine to phenylalanine, the CDR3 counts 15 amino acids. Only the CDR3 DNA is retained, 45 bases long and in frame from the first base. The junction shows trimming of 6 bases on V and 0 bases on J, and the gene matches do not reach 3 bases of it.